This TCR beta chain was identified during a study of T cell clones after liver transplantation. TCRdb's table, derived via immunoSEQ multiplex PCR, lists solely in-frame clones and lacks some. The data contain 60,000 or so clones, about 70% of them singletons. With regard to this clone: Other DNA sequences in this sample translate to the same CDR3.

Trimming took off 1 base at V and 0 bases at J, with 9 bases between the two ends. The CDR3 loop spans 15 amino acids. Germline assignment: CDR1 SGHTA and CDR2 FQGNSA. Sequences were derived from CD4+ T cells from blood, sampled at the 22-month timepoint. This TCR was sampled from a human patient who received a liver transplant. Part of the T cell pool may stem from the graft donor. The chain is built from TRBV7-2 and TRBJ1-1, with D maybe TRBD1 (6 bases). DNA for the CDR3: TGTGCCAGCAGCTTAGTGGCAGGGGTGAACACTGAAGCTTTCTTT. This gives the protein CASSLVAGVNTEAFF.